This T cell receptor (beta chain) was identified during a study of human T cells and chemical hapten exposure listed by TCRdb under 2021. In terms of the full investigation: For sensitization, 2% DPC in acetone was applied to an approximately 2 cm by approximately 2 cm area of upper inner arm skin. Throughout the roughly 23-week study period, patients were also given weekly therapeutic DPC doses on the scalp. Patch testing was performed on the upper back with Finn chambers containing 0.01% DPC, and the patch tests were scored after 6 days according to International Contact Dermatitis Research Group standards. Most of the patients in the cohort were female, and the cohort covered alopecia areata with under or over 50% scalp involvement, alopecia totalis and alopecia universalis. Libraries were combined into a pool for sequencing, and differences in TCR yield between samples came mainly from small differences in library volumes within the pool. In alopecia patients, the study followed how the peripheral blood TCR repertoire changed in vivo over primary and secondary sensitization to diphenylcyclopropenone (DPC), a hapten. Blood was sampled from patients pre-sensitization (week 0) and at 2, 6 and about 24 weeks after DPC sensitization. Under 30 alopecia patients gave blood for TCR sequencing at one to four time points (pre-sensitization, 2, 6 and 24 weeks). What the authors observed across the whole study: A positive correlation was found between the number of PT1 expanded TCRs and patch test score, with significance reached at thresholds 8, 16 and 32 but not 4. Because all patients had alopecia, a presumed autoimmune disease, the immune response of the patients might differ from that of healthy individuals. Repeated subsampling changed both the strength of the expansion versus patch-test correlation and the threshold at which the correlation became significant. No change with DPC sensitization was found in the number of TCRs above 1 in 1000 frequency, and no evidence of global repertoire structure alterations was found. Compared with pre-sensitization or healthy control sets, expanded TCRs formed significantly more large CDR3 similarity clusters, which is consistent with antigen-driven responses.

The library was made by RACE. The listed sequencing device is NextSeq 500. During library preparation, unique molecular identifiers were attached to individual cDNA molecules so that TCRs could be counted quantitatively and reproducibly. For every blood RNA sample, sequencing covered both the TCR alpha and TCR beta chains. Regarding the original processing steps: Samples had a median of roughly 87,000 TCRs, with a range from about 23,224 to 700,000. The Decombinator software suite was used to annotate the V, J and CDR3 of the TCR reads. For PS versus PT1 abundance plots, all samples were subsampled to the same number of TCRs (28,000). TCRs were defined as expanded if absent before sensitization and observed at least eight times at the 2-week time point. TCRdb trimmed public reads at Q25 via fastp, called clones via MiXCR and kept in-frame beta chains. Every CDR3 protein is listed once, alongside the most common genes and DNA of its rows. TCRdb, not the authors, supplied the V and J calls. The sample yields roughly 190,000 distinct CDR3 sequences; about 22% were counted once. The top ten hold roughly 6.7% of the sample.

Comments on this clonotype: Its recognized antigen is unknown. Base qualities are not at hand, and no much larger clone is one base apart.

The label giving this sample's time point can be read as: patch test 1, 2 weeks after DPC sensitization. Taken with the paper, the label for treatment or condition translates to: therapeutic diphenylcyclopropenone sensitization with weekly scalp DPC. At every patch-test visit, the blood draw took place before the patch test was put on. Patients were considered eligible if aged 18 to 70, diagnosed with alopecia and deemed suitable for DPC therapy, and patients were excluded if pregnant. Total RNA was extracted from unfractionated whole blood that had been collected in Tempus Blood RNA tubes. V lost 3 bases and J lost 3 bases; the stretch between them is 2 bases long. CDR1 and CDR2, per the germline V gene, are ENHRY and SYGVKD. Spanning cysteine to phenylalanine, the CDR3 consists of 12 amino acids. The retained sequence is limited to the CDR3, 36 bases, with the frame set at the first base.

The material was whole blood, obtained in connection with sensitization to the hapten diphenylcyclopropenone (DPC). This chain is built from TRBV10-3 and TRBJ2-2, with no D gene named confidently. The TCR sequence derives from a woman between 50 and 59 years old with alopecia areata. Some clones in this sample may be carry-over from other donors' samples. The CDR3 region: CAISEYTGELFF. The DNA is TGTGCCATCAGTGAATACACCGGGGAGCTGTTTTTT.